This TCR beta chain was identified during a study of siplizumab effects on memory and regulatory T cells. This clone was seen once. Some clones are missing from TCRdb's copy, which holds only in-frame ones; the method was immunoSEQ multiplex PCR. The sample contains 90,000 to 120,000 clones, approximately 90% of which appear only once. The V and J ends lost 2 bases and 6 bases, in that order; junction bases with no gene match: 7. This CDR3 region has 15 residues. The germline CDR1 and CDR2 sequences are MNHEY and SVGAGI. The chain employs TRBV6-5 and TRBJ2-3, with 8 nucleotides matching TRBD1. This receptor was obtained from a human donor in good health. The sequenced sample consisted of Tregs sorted from blood. CDR3 residues: CASSYTIQGGDTQYF. In nucleotides, the CDR3 is TGTGCCAGCAGTTACACAATACAGGGGGGCGATACGCAGTATTTT.